This T cell receptor (beta chain) comes out of a study of siplizumab effects on memory and regulatory T cells. The study's findings and limits: Unstimulated subsets contained matches for only a minor fraction of alloreactive clones. For siplizumab cultures, the suppressive function of their proliferating Tregs was not confirmed. Naive T cells appeared more varied than memory cells and looked like key alloresponse contributors.

Germline V gene data show CDR1 as MDHEN and CDR2 as SYDVKM. There are 12 residues in the CDR3. V was trimmed by 5 bases and J by 10 bases, leaving 12 bases between them. Worth noting for this clone: Its target is unknown.

The method was immunoSEQ multiplex PCR; TCRdb's version includes in-frame clones alone and lacks a portion of them. Among about 100,000 clones listed, about 95% were seen once. This chain connects TRBV28 to TRBJ2-1, with D maybe TRBD1 (5 bases). The receptor was derived from a human donor in good health. Sequences were obtained from non-Treg CD4+ T cells sorted from blood. The CDR3 bases are TGTGCCAGCAGTGAATACAGGTGGGAGCAGTTCTTC. This translates into CASSEYRWEQFF. Variable domain in full (rest from reference TRBV28 and TRBJ2-1): DVKVTQSSRYLVKRTGEKVFLECVQDMDHENMFWYRQDPGLGLRLIYFSYDVKMKEKGDIPEGYSVSREKKERFSLILESASTNQTSMYLCASSEYRWEQFFGPGTRLTVL.